This TCR beta chain is from a study of human T cells and chemical hapten exposure. Study in general: Yields of TCR per sample differed, chiefly owing to small differences in pooled library volume. Study-level points and caveats: After DPC sensitization, TCRs above 1 in 1000 frequency showed no change. Healthy individuals' immune responses may differ from those of donors, who had alopecia.

Time point here: patch test 2, 6 weeks after DPC sensitization. Treatment of the sample: therapeutic diphenylcyclopropenone sensitization with weekly scalp DPC. This clonotype was seen only a few times. The antigen remains undetermined. MiXCR, applied by TCRdb to the RACE reads, yields one record per CDR3 protein. The sample lists approximately 350,000 distinct CDR3 sequences, about 6% occurring once. The clonotype originates from a woman between 18 and 29 years old with alopecia areata. Some clones in this sample may be carry-over from other donors' samples. The sequencing here drew on whole blood, taken in connection with sensitization to the hapten diphenylcyclopropenone (DPC).

The CDR3 protein is CASSQAMGGAGELFF. Here the CDR3 DNA reads TGCGCCAGCAGCCAGGCGATGGGGGGGGCCGGGGAGCTGTTTTTT. The rearrangement links TRBV4-3 to TRBJ2-2, with 7 bases that match TRBD2. In germline, CDR1 is LGHNA, CDR2 YSLEER. J gave up 6 bases and V 3 bases, and 7 bases lay outside the gene matches. The CDR3 loop spans 15 amino acids.